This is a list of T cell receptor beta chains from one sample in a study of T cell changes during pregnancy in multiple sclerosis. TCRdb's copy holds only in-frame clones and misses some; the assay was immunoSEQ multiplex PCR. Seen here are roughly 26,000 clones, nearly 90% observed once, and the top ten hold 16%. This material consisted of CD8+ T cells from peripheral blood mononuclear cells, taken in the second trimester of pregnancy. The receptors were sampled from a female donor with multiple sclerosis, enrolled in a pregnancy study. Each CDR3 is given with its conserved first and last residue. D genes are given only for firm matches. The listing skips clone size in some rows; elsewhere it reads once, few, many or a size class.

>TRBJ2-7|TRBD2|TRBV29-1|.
CSVRSLAGGISYEQYF
TGCAGCGTTAGAAGCCTAGCGGGAGGGATCTCCTACGAGCAGTACTTC
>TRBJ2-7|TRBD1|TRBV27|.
CASSLDRGAAEQYF
TGTGCCAGCAGTCTCGACAGGGGAGCGGCCGAGCAGTACTTC
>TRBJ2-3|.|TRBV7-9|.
CASRPTLTDTQYF
TGTGCCAGCAGACCTACCCTCACAGATACGCAGTATTTT
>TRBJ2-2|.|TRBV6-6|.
CASSYLRGTNTGELFF
TGTGCCAGCAGTTACCTCAGGGGAACGAACACCGGGGAGCTGTTTTTT
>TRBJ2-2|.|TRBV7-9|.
CASSQPDTGLSGELFF
TGTGCCAGCAGTCAACCCGACACTGGCCTGTCCGGGGAGCTGTTTTTT
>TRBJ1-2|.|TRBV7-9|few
CASDNYLYGYTF
TGTGCCAGCGACAATTATCTCTATGGCTACACCTTC
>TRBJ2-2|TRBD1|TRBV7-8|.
CASSPTAGGPGELFF
TGTGCCAGCAGCCCCACCGCAGGGGGCCCCGGGGAGCTGTTTTTT
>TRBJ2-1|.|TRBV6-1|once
CASRTRAGSYNEQFF
TGTGCCAGCAGGACCCGCGCGGGCTCTTACAATGAGCAGTTCTTC
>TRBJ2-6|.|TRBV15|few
CATSGGTVSGANVLTF
TGTGCCACCAGCGGGGGGACAGTTTCTGGGGCCAACGTCCTGACTTTC
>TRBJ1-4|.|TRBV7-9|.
CASSSGGEKLFF
TGTGCCAGCAGCTCGGGGGGTGAAAAACTGTTTTTT
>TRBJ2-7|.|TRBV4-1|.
CASSQSSGYEQYF
TGCGCCAGCAGCCAAAGTAGTGGTTACGAGCAGTACTTC
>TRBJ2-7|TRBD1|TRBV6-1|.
CASSVDRGSYEQYF
TGTGCCAGCAGTGTCGACAGGGGCTCCTACGAGCAGTACTTC
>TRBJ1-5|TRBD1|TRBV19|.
CASNLDRENQPQHF
TGTGCCAGCAACCTGGACAGGGAAAATCAGCCCCAGCATTTT
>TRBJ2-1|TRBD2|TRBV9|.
CASSEPGGLMNEQFF
TGTGCCAGCAGCGAACCGGGAGGGTTAATGAATGAGCAGTTCTTC
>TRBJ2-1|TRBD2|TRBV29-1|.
CSAIMITSGPNEQFF
TGCAGCGCCATAATGATAACTAGCGGGCCTAATGAGCAGTTCTTC
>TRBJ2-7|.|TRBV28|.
CASSLGQGGYEQYF
TGTGCCAGCAGTTTAGGGCAGGGGGGATACGAGCAGTACTTC
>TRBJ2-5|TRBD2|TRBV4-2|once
CASSQEREAQETQYF
TGTGCCAGCAGCCAGGAGCGGGAGGCGCAAGAGACCCAGTACTTC
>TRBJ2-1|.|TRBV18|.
CASSPPQEINEQFF
TGTGCCAGCTCACCACCCCAGGAAATAAATGAGCAGTTCTTC
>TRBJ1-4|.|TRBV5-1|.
CASRHATNEKLFF
TGCGCCAGCAGACACGCAACTAATGAAAAACTGTTTTTT
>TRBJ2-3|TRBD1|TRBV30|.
CAWSVGTGVDTQYF
TGTGCCTGGAGTGTTGGAACAGGGGTAGATACGCAGTATTTT
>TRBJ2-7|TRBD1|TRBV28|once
CASSFGQTGGGPRDF
TGTGCCAGCAGTTTTGGGCAGACAGGGGGCGGACCCCGGGACTTC
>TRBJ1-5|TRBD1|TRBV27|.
CASRHTGASASVNQPQHF
TGTGCCAGCAGACATACAGGGGCCTCTGCGTCAGTGAATCAGCCCCAGCATTTT
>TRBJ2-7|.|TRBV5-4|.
CASRTDTGSYEQYF
TGTGCCAGCAGAACGGACACCGGCTCCTACGAGCAGTACTTC
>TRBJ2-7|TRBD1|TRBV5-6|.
CASSPTTGGTSYEQYF
TGTGCCAGCAGCCCCACGACAGGGGGCACATCCTACGAGCAGTACTTC
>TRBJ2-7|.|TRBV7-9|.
CASSLDEAGTYEQYF
TGTGCCAGCAGCTTAGATGAGGCCGGCACCTACGAGCAGTACTTC
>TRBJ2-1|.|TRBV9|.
CASSLTPAAFNEQFF
TGTGCCAGCAGCCTAACCCCAGCGGCTTTCAATGAGCAGTTCTTC
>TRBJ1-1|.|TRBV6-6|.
CASSLGGLNTEAFF
TGTGCCAGCAGTTTGGGGGGGCTGAACACTGAAGCTTTCTTT
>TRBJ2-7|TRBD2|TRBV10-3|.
CAISDEETSGSRSSYEQYF
TGTGCCATCAGTGACGAGGAGACTAGCGGGAGCCGTAGCTCCTACGAGCAGTACTTC
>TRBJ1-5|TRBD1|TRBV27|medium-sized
CASSPGGGQPQHF
TGTGCCAGCAGCCCAGGGGGTGGCCAGCCCCAGCATTTT
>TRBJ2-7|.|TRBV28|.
CASSYYSSYEQYF
TGTGCCAGCAGTTATTACAGCTCCTACGAGCAGTACTTC
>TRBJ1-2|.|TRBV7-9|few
CASSMGGSHGYTF
TGTGCCAGCAGCATGGGAGGGAGCCATGGCTACACCTTC
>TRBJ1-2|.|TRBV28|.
CASSLMGQDHNYGYTF
TGTGCCAGCAGTTTAATGGGGCAGGATCATAACTATGGCTACACCTTC
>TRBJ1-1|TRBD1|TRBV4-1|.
CASSQRIPGQQNTEAFF
TGCGCCAGCAGCCAAAGAATTCCGGGACAGCAAAACACTGAAGCTTTCTTT
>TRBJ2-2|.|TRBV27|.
CASVWSWGVGELFF
TGTGCCAGCGTGTGGTCTTGGGGGGTCGGGGAGCTGTTTTTT
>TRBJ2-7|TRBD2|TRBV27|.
CASNPLAGDYEQYF
TGTGCCAGCAACCCACTAGCGGGAGACTACGAGCAGTACTTC
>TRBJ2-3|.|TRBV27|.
CASSSTLGDTQYF
TGTGCCAGCAGTTCGACTCTAGGAGATACGCAGTATTTT
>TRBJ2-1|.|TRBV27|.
CASSLRDKTIMDEQFF
TGTGCCAGCAGTCTAAGGGACAAAACTATTATGGATGAGCAGTTCTTC
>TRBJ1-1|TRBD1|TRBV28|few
CAGGTGFGTEAFF
TGTGCCGGAGGGACAGGGTTCGGCACTGAAGCTTTCTTT
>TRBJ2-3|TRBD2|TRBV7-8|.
CASSPPGTTTDTQYF
TGTGCCAGCAGCCCTCCAGGGACTACCACAGATACGCAGTATTTT
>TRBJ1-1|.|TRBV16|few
CASSQGQMNTEAFF
TGTGCCAGCAGCCAAGGGCAAATGAACACTGAAGCTTTCTTT
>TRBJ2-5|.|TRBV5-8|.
CASSSTPQGGETQYF
TGTGCCAGCAGCTCGACCCCCCAGGGAGGAGAGACCCAGTACTTC
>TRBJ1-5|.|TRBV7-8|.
CASSTAPWGHQVMSNQPQHF
TGTGCCAGCAGCACCGCACCTTGGGGACACCAGGTCATGAGCAATCAGCCCCAGCATTTT
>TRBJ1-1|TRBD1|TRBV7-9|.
CASSWGQGANTEAFF
TGTGCCAGCAGCTGGGGACAGGGGGCCAACACTGAAGCTTTCTTT
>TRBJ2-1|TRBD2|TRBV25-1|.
CASSEYRWEGEQFF
TGTGCCAGCAGTGAATATCGGTGGGAGGGGGAGCAGTTCTTC
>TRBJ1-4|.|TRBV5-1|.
CASSLGLDEKLFF
TGCGCCAGCAGCTTGGGGTTAGATGAAAAACTGTTTTTT
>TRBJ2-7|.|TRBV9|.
CASSVAVGAYEQYF
TGTGCCAGCAGCGTAGCTGTTGGAGCCTACGAGCAGTACTTC
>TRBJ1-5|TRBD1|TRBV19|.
CASSTTDRAVYSNQPQHF
TGTGCCAGTAGTACGACCGACAGGGCCGTTTATAGCAATCAGCCCCAGCATTTT
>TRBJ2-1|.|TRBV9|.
CASSVDLGHNEQFF
TGTGCCAGCAGCGTAGACTTGGGGCACAATGAGCAGTTCTTC
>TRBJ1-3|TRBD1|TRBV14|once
CASSQMQWAWTGARATGNTIYF
TGTGCCAGCAGCCAGATGCAGTGGGCGTGGACAGGGGCACGGGCAACTGGAAACACCATATATTTT
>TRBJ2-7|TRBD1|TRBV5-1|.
CASSSFLDRVHEQYF
TGCGCCAGCAGCTCATTTCTGGACAGGGTCCACGAGCAGTACTTC
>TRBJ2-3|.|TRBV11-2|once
CASSLTFLVRDTQYF
TGTGCCAGCAGCTTAACCTTCCTAGTCAGAGATACGCAGTATTTT
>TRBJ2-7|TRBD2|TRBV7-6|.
CASSSRSGALYEQYF
TGTGCCAGCAGCTCCCGTAGCGGGGCTCTCTACGAGCAGTACTTC
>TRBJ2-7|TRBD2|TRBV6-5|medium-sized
CASKSLAGTHEQYF
TGTGCCAGCAAGTCTCTAGCGGGAACGCACGAGCAGTACTTC
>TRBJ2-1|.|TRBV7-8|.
CASSLAGSSYNEQFF
TGTGCCAGCAGCTTAGCCGGGAGTTCCTACAATGAGCAGTTCTTC
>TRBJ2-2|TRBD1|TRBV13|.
CASSRRGQGKSGELFF
TGTGCCAGCAGCCGCAGGGGACAGGGGAAATCCGGGGAGCTGTTTTTT
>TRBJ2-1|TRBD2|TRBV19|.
CASSIGRGMNEQFF
TGTGCCAGTAGTATAGGGCGGGGGATGAATGAGCAGTTCTTC
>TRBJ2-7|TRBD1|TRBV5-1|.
CASSLEGALYEQYF
TGCGCCAGCAGCTTGGAGGGGGCTCTCTACGAGCAGTACTTC